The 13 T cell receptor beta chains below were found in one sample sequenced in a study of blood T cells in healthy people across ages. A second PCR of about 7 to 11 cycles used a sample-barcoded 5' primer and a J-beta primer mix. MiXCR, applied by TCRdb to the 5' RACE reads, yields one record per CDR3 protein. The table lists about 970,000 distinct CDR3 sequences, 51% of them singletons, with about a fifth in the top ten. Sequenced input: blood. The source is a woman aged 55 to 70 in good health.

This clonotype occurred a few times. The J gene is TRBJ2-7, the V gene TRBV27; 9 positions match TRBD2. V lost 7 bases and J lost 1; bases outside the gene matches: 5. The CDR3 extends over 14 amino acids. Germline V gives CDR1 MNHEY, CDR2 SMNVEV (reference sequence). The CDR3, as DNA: TGTGCCAGCACCCCACTAGCGGGTTCCTACGAGCAGTACTTC. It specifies CASTPLAGSYEQYF.

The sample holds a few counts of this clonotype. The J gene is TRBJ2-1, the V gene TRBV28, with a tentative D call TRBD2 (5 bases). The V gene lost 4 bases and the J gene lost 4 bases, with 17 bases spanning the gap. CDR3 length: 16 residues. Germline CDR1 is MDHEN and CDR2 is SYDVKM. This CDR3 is CASSSIHDRGYNEQFF. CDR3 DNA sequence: TGTGCCAGCAGTTCCATCCATGATCGGGGTTACAATGAGCAGTTCTTC.

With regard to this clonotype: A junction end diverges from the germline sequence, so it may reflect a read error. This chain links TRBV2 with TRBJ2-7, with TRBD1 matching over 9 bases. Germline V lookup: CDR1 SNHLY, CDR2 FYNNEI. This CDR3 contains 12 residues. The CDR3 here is CTSGQGRYEQYF. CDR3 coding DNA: TGTACCAGCGGACAGGGGAGGTACGAGCAGTACTTC.

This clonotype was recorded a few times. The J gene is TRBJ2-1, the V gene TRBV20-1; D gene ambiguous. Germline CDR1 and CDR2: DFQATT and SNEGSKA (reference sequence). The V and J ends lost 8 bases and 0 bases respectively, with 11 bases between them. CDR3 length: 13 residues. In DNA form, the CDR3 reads TGCAGTCCGCGGCAGAGCTCCTACAATGAGCAGTTCTTC. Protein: CSPRQSSYNEQFF.

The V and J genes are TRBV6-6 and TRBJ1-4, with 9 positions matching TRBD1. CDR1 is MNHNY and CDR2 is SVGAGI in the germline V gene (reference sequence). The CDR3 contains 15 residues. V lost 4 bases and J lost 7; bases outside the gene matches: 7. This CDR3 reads CASSFLGQGAEKLFF. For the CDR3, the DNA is TGTGCCAGCAGTTTTCTGGGACAGGGTGCTGAAAAACTGTTTTTT.

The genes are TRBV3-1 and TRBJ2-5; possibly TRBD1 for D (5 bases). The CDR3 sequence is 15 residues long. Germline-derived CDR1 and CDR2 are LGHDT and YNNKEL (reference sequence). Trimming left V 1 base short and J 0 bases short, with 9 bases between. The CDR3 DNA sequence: TGTGCCAGCAGCCAAGGCCGACAGCACCAAGAGACCCAGTACTTC. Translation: CASSQGRQHQETQYF.

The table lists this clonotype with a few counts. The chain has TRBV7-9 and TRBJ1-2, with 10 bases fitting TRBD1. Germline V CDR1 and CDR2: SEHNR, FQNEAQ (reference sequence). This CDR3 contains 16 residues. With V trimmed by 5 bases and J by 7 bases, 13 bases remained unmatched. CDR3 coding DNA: TGTGCCAGCAGCCCAACCCCCGGGACAGGGGATAGTGGCTACACCTTC. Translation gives CASSPTPGTGDSGYTF.

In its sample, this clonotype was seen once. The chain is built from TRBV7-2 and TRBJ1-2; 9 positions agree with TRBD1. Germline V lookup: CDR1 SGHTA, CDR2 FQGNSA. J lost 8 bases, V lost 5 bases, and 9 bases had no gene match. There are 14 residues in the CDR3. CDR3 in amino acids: CASSPPGTGLGYTF. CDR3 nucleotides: TGTGCCAGCAGCCCCCCCGGGACAGGGCTCGGCTACACCTTC.

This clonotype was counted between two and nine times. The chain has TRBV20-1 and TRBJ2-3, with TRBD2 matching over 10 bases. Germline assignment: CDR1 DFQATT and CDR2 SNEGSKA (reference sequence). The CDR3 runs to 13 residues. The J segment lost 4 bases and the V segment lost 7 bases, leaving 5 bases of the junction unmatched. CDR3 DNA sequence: TGCAGTGTTCTAGCGGGAGATTCAGATACGCAGTATTTT. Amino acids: CSVLAGDSDTQYF.

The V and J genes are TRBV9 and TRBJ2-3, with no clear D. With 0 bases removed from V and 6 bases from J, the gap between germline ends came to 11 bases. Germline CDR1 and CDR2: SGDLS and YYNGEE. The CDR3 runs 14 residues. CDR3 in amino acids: CASSVALLTDTQYF. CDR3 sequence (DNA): TGTGCCAGCAGCGTAGCCTTACTGACGGATACGCAGTATTTT.

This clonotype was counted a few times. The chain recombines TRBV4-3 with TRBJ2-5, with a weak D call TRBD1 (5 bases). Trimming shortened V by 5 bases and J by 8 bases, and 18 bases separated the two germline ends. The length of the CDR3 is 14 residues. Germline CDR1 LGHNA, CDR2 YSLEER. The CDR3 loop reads CASSAGQDLSTQYF. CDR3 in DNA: TGCGCCAGCAGCGCAGGGCAGGACCTCTCTACCCAGTACTTC.

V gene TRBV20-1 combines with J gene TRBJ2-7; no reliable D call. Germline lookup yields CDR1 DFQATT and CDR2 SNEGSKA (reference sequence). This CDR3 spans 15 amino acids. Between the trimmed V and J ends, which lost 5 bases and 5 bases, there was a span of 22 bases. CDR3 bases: TGCAGTGCTTTCGCCGGGCAACTGAGATCCGACGAGCAGTACTTC. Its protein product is CSAFAGQLRSDEQYF.

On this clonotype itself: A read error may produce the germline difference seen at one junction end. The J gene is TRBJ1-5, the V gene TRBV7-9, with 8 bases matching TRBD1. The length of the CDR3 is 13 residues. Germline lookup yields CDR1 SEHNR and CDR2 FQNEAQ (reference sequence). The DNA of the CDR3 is TGTTCCAGCACCGGACCAGGGGGCCAGCCCCAGCATTTT. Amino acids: CSSTGPGGQPQHF.